This TCR beta chain was obtained from a study of Ad26.COV2.S vaccination and SARS-CoV-2 variants. For the study at large: Ad26.COV2.S arm of COV1001 included the donor. Overall study results and limits: Total T cell responses were possibly underestimated by TCR breadth and depth analyses.

Treatment given: 15 to 20 received Ad26.COV2.S at low or high dose, single or two shots; a few received placebo; per-sample allocation not given. At day 63 after the first vaccine or placebo injection, samples were drawn. This Boston cohort included adults aged 18-55 years. Expressing Wuhan-strain SARS-CoV-2 spike, an Ad26 vector served as the vaccine. V was shortened by 4 bases and J by 5 bases, with 18 bases between the two germline ends. Per germline, CDR1 SNHLY and CDR2 FYNNEI. The CDR3 spans 15 residues. In regard to this clone: Its target is not known.

Profiled with immunoSEQ multiplex PCR; TCRdb holds only in-frame clones, not every one. Among about 680,000 clones, 80% to 90% were seen once, and the ten largest hold approximately 1.5%. Sequences were derived from peripheral blood, sampled in a trial of Ad26.COV2.S vaccine versus placebo. The receptor was derived from a person aged 18-65 years who received the Ad26.COV2.S COVID-19 vaccine or a placebo. The gene calls are TRBV2 and TRBJ2-7; D may be TRBD1 (8 bases). CDR3 sequence reads: CASSATGGRAHEQYF. The CDR3 DNA is TGTGCCAGCAGTGCCACAGGGGGGAGGGCCCACGAGCAGTACTTC.